Presented here are 21 T cell receptor beta chains from one specimen sequenced in a study of blood T cell repertoires in COVID-19 (TCRdb year 2020). Libraries were built with the immunoSEQ multiplex PCR assay. TCRdb retrieved this table from immuneACCESS and kept in-frame rearrangements only. Not all clones are present; in checked studies, unresolved V genes account for under half, and no reason is known for the remainder. This sample comprises about 100,000 clones, around 91% of them detected only once. The top ten hold more than 6% of the sample. Sequenced sample: peripheral blood. The receptors originated from a man aged 18 to 35 with COVID-19, enrolled during active disease.

The gene calls are TRBV7-2 and TRBJ2-3, with TRBD2 matching over 7 bases. The V gene's germline CDR1 is SGHTA and CDR2 FQGNSA. This CDR3 is built from 16 residues. With 5 bases clipped from V and 0 bases from J, the junction kept 8 bases outside the gene matches. CDR3 amino acids: CASSPHLAASTDTQYF. The CDR3 coding sequence is TGTGCCAGCAGCCCCCACCTAGCGGCTAGCACAGATACGCAGTATTTT.

The V gene is TRBV2, the J gene TRBJ2-2, with D maybe TRBD1 (5 bases). The germline V gene encodes CDR1 SNHLY and CDR2 FYNNEI. CDR3 length equals 16 residues. The V end lost 2 bases, the J end lost 8 bases, and 18 bases lay between the germline ends. The chain's CDR3 is CASSEWVGVGTGELFF. CDR3 sequence (DNA): TGTGCCAGCAGTGAATGGGTAGGGGTGGGCACTGGGGAGCTGTTTTTT.

This clone came up once. The rearrangement uses TRBV29-1 and TRBJ2-7; perhaps TRBD2 as D (6 bases). Germline V gene sequence: CDR1 SQVTM, CDR2 ANQGSEA. This CDR3 region has 13 residues. Between the trimmed V and J ends, which lost 4 bases and 2 bases, there was a span of 12 bases. CDR3 nucleotides: TGCAGCGTTGTATGGGGCGGGGCCTACGAGCAGTACTTC. This gives the protein CSVVWGGAYEQYF.

V usage is TRBV13 and J usage is TRBJ2-7, with 7 bases identical to TRBD1. This CDR3 is built from 13 residues. CDR1 is PRHDT and CDR2 is FYEKMQ in the germline V gene (reference sequence). V lost 3 bases and J lost 5; bases outside the gene matches: 4. The chain's CDR3 is CASSLTGTHEQYF. The CDR3 nucleotides are TGTGCCAGCAGCTTGACAGGGACCCACGAGCAGTACTTC.

The gene calls are TRBV5-4 and TRBJ2-7; 11 bases match TRBD2. The CDR3 is 16 amino acids. The V gene end was trimmed by 4 bases and the J gene end by 3 bases; junction bases not matched to a gene: 9. Germline loops: CDR1 SGHNT, CDR2 YYREEE (reference sequence). The chain's CDR3 is CASSDLPLAGGYEQYF. The CDR3 nucleotides are TGTGCCAGCAGCGATCTTCCCCTAGCGGGAGGCTACGAGCAGTACTTC.

The chain uses TRBV28 and TRBJ2-2; a possible D gene is TRBD2 (6 bases). Trimming stripped 6 bases from V and 2 bases from J, with 16 bases between. This CDR3 spans 16 amino acids. Germline-derived CDR1 and CDR2 are MDHEN and SYDVKM. CDR3 in amino acids: CASSSWRGTNTGELFF. The CDR3 nucleotides are TGTGCCAGCAGCTCCTGGAGGGGAACAAACACCGGGGAGCTGTTTTTT.

The chain joins TRBV28 to TRBJ2-2; the match to TRBD2 covers 11 bases. Trimming at V came to 2 bases and at J to 4 bases, leaving 6 bases not matched to a gene. Germline V gene sequence: CDR1 MDHEN, CDR2 SYDVKM. The CDR3 covers 17 residues. The CDR3 nucleotides are TGTGCCAGCAGTTTAAGGGCTAGCGGGAGGAGCACCGGGGAGCTGTTTTTT. This encodes CASSLRASGRSTGELFF.

The chain is built from TRBV28 and TRBJ2-7; 7 bases are shared with TRBD1. J lost 3 bases, V lost 0 bases, and 8 bases had no gene match. Per the germline V gene, CDR1 is MDHEN and CDR2 is SYDVKM. The length of the CDR3 is 16 residues. The CDR3 loop is CASSLWTGTELYEQYF. CDR3 coding DNA: TGTGCCAGCAGTTTATGGACCGGGACAGAGCTCTACGAGCAGTACTTC.

The table lists this clone with a count of one. The chain has TRBV6-5 and TRBJ2-1, with 7 bases fitting TRBD2. This CDR3 has 14 amino acids. V lost 7 bases, J lost 6 bases, and 9 bases stayed unmatched. Germline CDR1 reads MNHEY; CDR2 reads SVGAGI. CDR3 region: CASTGLAETNEQFF. In DNA form, the CDR3 reads TGTGCCAGCACGGGGCTAGCGGAGACCAATGAGCAGTTCTTC.

This chain joins TRBV6-6 and TRBJ1-1; unclear D gene. Germline V gene data show CDR1 as MNHNY and CDR2 as SVGAGI (reference sequence). V gave up 6 bases and J gave up 11 bases, with 13 bases separating them. This CDR3 contains 11 residues. CDR3 sequence (DNA): TGTGCCAGCAGCTCGGACGGCGGGGCTTTCTTT. It codes for CASSSDGGAFF.

To note about this clone: The junction shows a germline mismatch at one end, possibly a read error. The chain has TRBV4-3 and TRBJ1-4; D unresolved. The CDR3 totals 17 residues. Germline-derived CDR1 and CDR2 are LGHNA and YSLEER. The CDR3 spells CASSQDARGSGNEKLLF. The CDR3 DNA is TGCGCCAGCAGCCAAGATGCTCGGGGATCCGGGAATGAAAAACTGCTTTTT.

V usage is TRBV6-5 and J usage is TRBJ2-7; TRBD1 agrees at 9 bases. This CDR3 region has 15 residues. V dropped 7 bases and J dropped 2; count of bases not matched to a gene: 9. Germline-derived CDR1 and CDR2 are MNHEY and SVGAGI. The CDR3 sequence: CASKHTGGSTYEQYF. CDR3 DNA: TGTGCCAGCAAGCATACAGGGGGCTCGACCTACGAGCAGTACTTC.

The chain combines TRBV6-5 with TRBJ2-1; 8 bases are a match to TRBD2. This CDR3 has 15 residues. The germline V gene encodes CDR1 MNHEY and CDR2 SVGAGI. V dropped 5 bases and J dropped 4; count of bases not matched to a gene: 7. The CDR3 sequence is CASSRAGERYNEQFF. DNA of the CDR3: TGTGCCAGCAGTCGAGCGGGGGAAAGGTACAATGAGCAGTTCTTC.

This clone occurred once. V gene TRBV11-2 combines with J gene TRBJ2-7; D possibly corresponds to TRBD2 (5 bases). This CDR3 contains 12 residues. From germline, CDR1 is SGHAT and CDR2 FQNNGV. V was trimmed by 3 bases and J by 5 bases, leaving 8 bases between them. CDR3 loop: CASSFETNEQYF. In DNA, the CDR3 is TGTGCCAGCAGCTTTGAGACTAACGAGCAGTACTTC. Full variable domain (outside the CDR3, taken from reference TRBV11-2 and TRBJ2-7): EAGVAQSPRYKIIEKRQSVAFWCNPISGHATLYWYQQILGQGPKLLIQFQNNGVVDDSQLPKDRFSAERLKGVDSTLKIQPAKLEDSAVYLCASSFETNEQYFGPGTRLTVT.

The V gene is TRBV4-2, the J gene TRBJ2-1; D may be TRBD1 (6 bases). The ends were cut back, 0 bases at V and 7 bases at J, with 25 bases in the middle. The CDR3 runs to 19 residues. Germline V gives CDR1 LGHNA, CDR2 YNFKEQ. CDR3 in amino acids: CASSQDEGWERARGNEQFF. The CDR3 bases are TGTGCCAGCAGCCAAGATGAAGGTTGGGAGAGGGCCAGGGGAAATGAGCAGTTCTTC.

This clone is a singleton in its sample. Here the CDR3 DNA reads TGCGCCAGCAGCCAAAGCGGGAGGGCCACTTTGGACGAGCAGTACTTC. Its protein is CASSQSGRATLDEQYF. V usage is TRBV4-3 and J usage is TRBJ2-7; 10 bases are shared with TRBD2. The CDR3 length is 16 residues. The germline V gene has CDR1 LGHNA and CDR2 YSLEER. The trim removed 2 bases at V and 5 bases at J, leaving 9 bases unmatched.

The genes are TRBV11-3 and TRBJ2-7; D is unclear. Germline V gene lookup returns CDR1 SGHNT and CDR2 YENEEA. The CDR3 spans 13 residues. With 5 bases removed from V and 2 bases from J, the gap between germline ends came to 10 bases. CDR3 in amino acids: CASSKTITYEQYF. Written as DNA, the CDR3 is TGTGCCAGCAGCAAAACAATTACCTACGAGCAGTACTTC.

This chain joins TRBV19 and TRBJ2-1; D might be TRBD1 (6 bases). CDR1 is LNHDA, CDR2 SQIVND, per germline (reference sequence). V lost 7 bases to trimming and J lost 8 bases, with 15 bases between them. The CDR3 is 13 residues long. CDR3 nucleotides: TGTGCCAGTATTCCCCAGGGGCGAGATGAGCAGTTCTTC. Amino acids: CASIPQGRDEQFF. Supplemented by reference TRBV19 and TRBJ2-1, the full variable domain reads DGGITQSPKYLFRKEGQNVTLSCEQNLNHDAMYWYRQDPGQGLRLIYYSQIVNDFQKGDIAEGYSVSREKKESFPLTVTSAQKNPTAFYLCASIPQGRDEQFFGPGTRLTVL.

This clone was detected once. The chain employs TRBV6-6 and TRBJ1-5; TRBD1 agrees at 11 bases. J gave up 4 bases and V 10 bases, and 6 bases lay outside the gene matches. Per germline, CDR1 MNHNY and CDR2 SVGAGI (reference sequence). The CDR3 is made up of 14 amino acids. DNA of the CDR3: TGTGCCACCGGACAGGGGGCCTGGAATCAGCCCCAGCATTTT. It codes for CATGQGAWNQPQHF.

The V gene is TRBV2, the J gene TRBJ2-7, with D perhaps TRBD2 (5 bases). CDR3 length: 16 amino acids. CDR1 and CDR2 (germline): SNHLY, FYNNEI. Trimming cost V 3 bases and J 0 bases, with 15 bases left between them. CDR3 residues: CASSDLRESISYEQYF. The CDR3 coding sequence is TGTGCCAGCAGTGATCTTAGGGAGTCTATCTCCTACGAGCAGTACTTC.

The J gene is TRBJ2-2, the V gene TRBV28; a weak D match, TRBD1 (5 bases). This CDR3 contains 15 residues. V was cut by 5 bases and J by 4 bases, with 14 bases left in between. Germline V CDR1 and CDR2: MDHEN, SYDVKM. CDR3 DNA: TGTGCCAGCAGTACCTCGGGCAGGGCCACCGGGGAGCTGTTTTTT. It encodes CASSTSGRATGELFF. Supplemented by reference TRBV28 and TRBJ2-2, the full variable domain reads DVKVTQSSRYLVKRTGEKVFLECVQDMDHENMFWYRQDPGLGLRLIYFSYDVKMKEKGDIPEGYSVSREKKERFSLILESASTNQTSMYLCASSTSGRATGELFFGEGSRLTVL.